This record looks at one T cell receptor beta chain sequence and its context. This sample is part of a study of blood T cell repertoires in COVID-19. The data were produced by immunoSEQ multiplex PCR, yet TCRdb's version contains in-frame clones alone and is incomplete. Of approximately 150,000 clones detected, nearly 90% appear once; the ten largest clones hold 1.8%. Specimen: peripheral blood. The sequence was obtained from a man between 70 and 80 years old with acute or convalescent COVID-19.

In DNA form, the CDR3 reads TGTGCCTGGATACCTAGAGGGCGCGTAGGTTCACCCCTCCACTTT. Translation gives CAWIPRGRVGSPLHF. This chain joins TRBV30 and TRBJ1-6; D not resolved. V lost 4 bases and J 9 bases, leaving 19 bases between the germline ends. Germline V CDR1 and CDR2: GTSNPN, SVGIG (reference sequence). This CDR3 is built from 15 residues.